Below are 23 T cell receptor beta chains sequenced from a single sample in a study of PD-1 blockade in classical Hodgkin lymphoma. Each of the patients experienced relapse following autologous stem cell transplantation, and their brentuximab vedotin exposure differed. Some clones are missing from TCRdb's copy, which holds only in-frame ones; the method was immunoSEQ multiplex PCR. The table shows roughly 23,000 clones, with about three quarters occurring only once. This specimen was peripheral blood mononuclear cells (PBMCs), taken at baseline. Receptors originate from a human donor with classical Hodgkin lymphoma.

The rearrangement joins TRBV7-2 to TRBJ2-3; TRBD2 matches at 7 bases. The CDR3 has 16 amino acids. Per the germline V gene, CDR1 is SGHTA and CDR2 is FQGNSA. V trimming: 1 base; J trimming: 1 base; junction bases outside the gene matches: 5. CDR3 in DNA: TGTGCCAGCAGCTTAGACGTCGGGAGGCGCACAGATACGCAGTATTTT. Protein: CASSLDVGRRTDTQYF.

There are a few counts of this clone. The chain couples TRBV5-1 to TRBJ2-1, with no clear D. The V gene's germline CDR1 is SGHRS and CDR2 YFSETQ. This CDR3 contains 15 residues. Trimming took 3 bases from V and 1 from J, leaving 11 bases between them. CDR3 protein: CASSSNLGSYNEQFF. The CDR3 DNA follows: TGCGCCAGCAGCTCGAATCTCGGTTCCTACAATGAGCAGTTCTTC. The whole variable domain, remainder taken from reference TRBV5-1 and TRBJ2-1, is KAGVTQTPRYLIKTRGQQVTLSCSPISGHRSVSWYQQTPGQGLQFLFEYFSETQRNKGNFPGRFSGRQFSNSRSEMNVSTLELGDSALYLCASSSNLGSYNEQFFGPGTRLTVL.

This clone was counted once. The V and J genes are TRBV5-4 and TRBJ2-5, with D possibly TRBD1 on 5 matching bases. V was cut by 0 bases and J by 2 bases, with 11 bases left in between. This CDR3 is 15 amino acids long. In germline, CDR1 is SGHNT, CDR2 YYREEE (reference sequence). DNA for the CDR3: TGTGCCAGCAGCTTGGGAGACAGATTGCAAGAGACCCAGTACTTC. It encodes CASSLGDRLQETQYF.

This clone was counted between two and nine times. The rearrangement uses TRBV7-2 and TRBJ2-5; 10 nucleotides align to TRBD1. The V gene's germline CDR1 is SGHTA and CDR2 FQGNSA. The CDR3 is 16 amino acids. After removal of 3 bases from V and 5 bases from J, the junction contained 9 bases not matched to a gene. DNA of the CDR3: TGTGCCAGCAGCTTCTTCCCCGGGACAGGGGCCGAGACCCAGTACTTC. Its translation: CASSFFPGTGAETQYF. Full variable domain (outside the CDR3, taken from reference TRBV7-2 and TRBJ2-5): GAGVSQSPSNKVTEKGKDVELRCDPISGHTALYWYRQSLGQGLEFLIYFQGNSAPDKSGLPSDRFSAERTGGSVSTLTIQRTQQEDSAVYLCASSFFPGTGAETQYFGPGTRLLVL.

The rearrangement links TRBV4-2 to TRBJ2-3; D is uncertain. This CDR3 has 15 amino acids. V dropped 4 bases and J dropped 0 bases, with 11 bases sitting between them. Germline values: CDR1 LGHNA, CDR2 YNFKEQ. CDR3 in DNA: TGTGCCAGCAGCCCGACTTTTATTAGCACAGATACGCAGTATTTT. It encodes CASSPTFISTDTQYF.

The J gene is TRBJ1-2, the V gene TRBV25-1, with 8 bases that match TRBD1. The CDR3 has 13 amino acids. The trim removed 5 bases at V and 5 bases at J, leaving 4 bases unmatched. Germline V gives CDR1 MGHDK, CDR2 SYGVNS. The CDR3 DNA is TGTGCCAGCAGTCCGACAGGGGTGTATGGCTACACCTTC. Amino acids: CASSPTGVYGYTF.

CDR3 in DNA: TGTGCCACTGCATCGGACAGAACTAATGAAAAACTGTTTTTT. It yields the protein CATASDRTNEKLFF. The chain joins TRBV21-1 to TRBJ1-4; the table assigns TRBD1, which was not confirmed against the DNA. TRBV21-1 constitutes a pseudogene. CDR3 length equals 14 residues.

V gene TRBV7-9 combines with J gene TRBJ1-1; D possibly corresponds to TRBD1 (6 bases). CDR3 length equals 16 residues. Trimming stripped 5 bases from V and 1 base from J, with 17 bases between. Germline CDR1 SEHNR, CDR2 FQNEAQ (reference sequence). For the CDR3, the DNA is TGTGCCAGCAGCCCCCCATACAGGGTCGGGAACACTGAAGCTTTCTTT. The encoded protein is CASSPPYRVGNTEAFF. Looking up the rest from reference TRBV7-9 and TRBJ1-1 gives the full variable domain: DTGVSQNPRHKITKRGQNVTFRCDPISEHNRLYWYRQTLGQGPEFLTYFQNEAQLEKSRLLSDRFSAERPKGSFSTLEIQRTEQGDSAMYLCASSPPYRVGNTEAFFGQGTRLTVV.

The chain recombines TRBV7-9 with TRBJ2-1; no clear D. CDR3 length equals 12 residues. Germline V lookup: CDR1 SEHNR, CDR2 FQNEAQ (reference sequence). Trimming removed 2 bases at V and 7 bases at J, with 6 bases between. As DNA, the CDR3 is TGTGCCAGCAGCTTAACCTGGAATGAGCAGTTCTTC. Residues: CASSLTWNEQFF. The full variable domain, its missing parts supplied by reference TRBV7-9 and TRBJ2-1, is DTGVSQNPRHKITKRGQNVTFRCDPISEHNRLYWYRQTLGQGPEFLTYFQNEAQLEKSRLLSDRFSAERPKGSFSTLEIQRTEQGDSAMYLCASSLTWNEQFFGPGTRLTVL.

This chain joins TRBV7-9 and TRBJ2-1; 11 nucleotides align to TRBD2. V lost 1 base and J lost 7; bases outside the gene matches: 9. The CDR3 loop spans 17 amino acids. Germline V gene lookup returns CDR1 SEHNR and CDR2 FQNEAQ (reference sequence). CDR3 amino acids: CASSLGASGRLGNEQFF. The CDR3 coding sequence is TGTGCCAGCAGCTTAGGGGCTAGCGGGAGGTTAGGTAATGAGCAGTTCTTC.

The CDR3 DNA sequence: TGCGCCAGCAGTGAGGACAGGATTTCCTACGAGCAGTACGTC. It is translated as CASSEDRISYEQYV. The chain is built from TRBV10-2 and TRBJ2-7; D might be TRBD1 (6 bases). V was pared by 2 bases and J by 1 base, with 9 bases between. Germline CDR1 reads WSHSY; CDR2 reads SAAADI. CDR3 length: 14 residues.

CDR3 nucleotides: TGTGCCAGCAGTGCGGGGGACCCTACGTTGGGGTACTTC. It yields the protein CASSAGDPTLGYF. V is TRBV25-1 and J is TRBJ2-7; D might be TRBD2 (6 bases). Germline assignment: CDR1 MGHDK and CDR2 SYGVNS. V dropped 4 bases and J dropped 12 bases, with 19 bases sitting between them. This CDR3 comprises 13 residues.

Only a few counts were recorded for this clone. The genes are TRBV5-4 and TRBJ2-1, with D perhaps matching TRBD1 or TRBD2 (5 bases each). V lost 3 bases and J 8 bases, leaving 21 bases between the germline ends. The germline gives CDR1 SGHNT, CDR2 YYREEE (reference sequence). CDR3 length: 16 residues. Written as DNA, the CDR3 is TGTGCCAGCAGCTCCACCTCGGGACCGCTGAGCGATGAGCAGTTCTTC. Its translation is CASSSTSGPLSDEQFF.

The rearrangement links TRBV13 to TRBJ1-6; weak D call: TRBD1 (6 bases). The CDR3 loop spans 13 amino acids. Germline V CDR1 and CDR2: PRHDT, FYEKMQ (reference sequence). The ends were cut back, 5 bases at V and 9 bases at J, with 11 bases in the middle. CDR3 coding DNA: TGTGCCAGCAGCGCTTACAGGGTTTCACCCCTCCACTTT. This translates into CASSAYRVSPLHF.

This clone showed up just a few times. This chain uses TRBV6-6 with TRBJ1-1; 8 bases match TRBD1. This CDR3 spans 13 amino acids. J lost 3 bases, V lost 6 bases, and 3 bases had no gene match. Germline values: CDR1 MNHNY, CDR2 SVGAGI (reference sequence). The CDR3 sequence is CASRTGADTEAFF. In DNA form, the CDR3 reads TGTGCCAGCAGGACAGGGGCCGACACTGAAGCTTTCTTT.

The gene calls are TRBV27 and TRBJ1-5; 7 nucleotides align to TRBD1. Per germline, CDR1 MNHEY and CDR2 SMNVEV (reference sequence). There are 17 residues in the CDR3. The J segment lost 6 bases and the V segment lost 3 bases, leaving 14 bases of the junction unmatched. This chain's CDR3 is CASSLGMGGGMGQPQHF. As DNA, the CDR3 is TGTGCCAGCAGTTTGGGTATGGGAGGGGGCATGGGTCAGCCCCAGCATTTT.

The chain couples TRBV7-2 to TRBJ1-2, with 10 bases lining up with TRBD1. V trimming: 5 bases; J trimming: 5 bases; junction bases outside the gene matches: 8. Germline CDR1 reads SGHTA; CDR2 reads FQGNSA. This CDR3 comprises 15 residues. This CDR3 is CASSPGGQGNYGYTF. The CDR3 DNA reads TGTGCCAGCAGCCCAGGGGGACAGGGGAATTATGGCTACACCTTC.

This chain links TRBV4-1 with TRBJ2-1, with 10 nucleotides matching TRBD1. Germline CDR1 MGHRA, CDR2 YSYEKL. This CDR3 contains 17 residues. With V trimmed by 0 bases and J by 6 bases, 8 bases remained unmatched. The chain's CDR3 is CASSQEGADRGTNEQFF. DNA for the CDR3: TGCGCCAGCAGCCAAGAAGGGGCGGACAGGGGGACCAATGAGCAGTTCTTC.

The CDR3 DNA is TGTGCCAGCAGCGTGGACGGAGACCTTAACTATGGCTACACCTTC. It is translated as CASSVDGDLNYGYTF. The gene calls are TRBV7-9 and TRBJ1-2; D not certain. The V end lost 5 bases, the J end lost 1 base, and 14 bases lay between the germline ends. CDR3 length: 15 amino acids. Germline-derived CDR1 and CDR2 are SEHNR and FQNEAQ (reference sequence).

This clone occurred once. The CDR3: CASSLRAGRDEQFF. CDR3 nucleotide sequence: TGTGCCAGCAGCCTTCGCGCGGGGCGCGATGAGCAGTTCTTC. The gene calls are TRBV9 and TRBJ2-1; tentatively, D is TRBD2 (6 bases). This CDR3 contains 14 residues. Germline lookup yields CDR1 SGDLS and CDR2 YYNGEE. Trimming took 4 bases from V and 8 from J, leaving 16 bases between them.

This clone appeared a few times. This sequence joins TRBV6-6 and TRBJ1-5, with TRBD1 matching over 8 bases. Unmatched junction bases numbered 5, after V lost 6 bases and J lost 4 bases. Germline loops: CDR1 MNHNY, CDR2 SVGAGI (reference sequence). The CDR3 totals 14 residues. The CDR3 DNA reads as TGTGCCAGCAGACCGGGGACAGGTAATCAGCCCCAGCATTTT. Translating gives CASRPGTGNQPQHF.

The V and J genes are TRBV27 and TRBJ2-3; no definite D call. Trimming pared 4 bases from V and 0 bases from J, leaving 11 bases between. This CDR3 spans 15 amino acids. The germline gives CDR1 MNHEY, CDR2 SMNVEV (reference sequence). DNA of the CDR3: TGTGCCAGCAGTTCCACTGGAACTAGCACAGATACGCAGTATTTT. It is translated as CASSSTGTSTDTQYF.

CDR3 protein: CASSLFDTGELFF. The DNA for the CDR3 is TGTGCCAGCAGCTTATTCGACACCGGGGAGCTGTTTTTT. The chain recombines TRBV7-7 with TRBJ2-2, with D unresolved. The CDR3 contains 13 residues. Germline CDR1 and CDR2: SSHAT and FNYEAQ (reference sequence). The V gene lost 2 bases and the J gene lost 3 bases, with 4 bases spanning the gap.